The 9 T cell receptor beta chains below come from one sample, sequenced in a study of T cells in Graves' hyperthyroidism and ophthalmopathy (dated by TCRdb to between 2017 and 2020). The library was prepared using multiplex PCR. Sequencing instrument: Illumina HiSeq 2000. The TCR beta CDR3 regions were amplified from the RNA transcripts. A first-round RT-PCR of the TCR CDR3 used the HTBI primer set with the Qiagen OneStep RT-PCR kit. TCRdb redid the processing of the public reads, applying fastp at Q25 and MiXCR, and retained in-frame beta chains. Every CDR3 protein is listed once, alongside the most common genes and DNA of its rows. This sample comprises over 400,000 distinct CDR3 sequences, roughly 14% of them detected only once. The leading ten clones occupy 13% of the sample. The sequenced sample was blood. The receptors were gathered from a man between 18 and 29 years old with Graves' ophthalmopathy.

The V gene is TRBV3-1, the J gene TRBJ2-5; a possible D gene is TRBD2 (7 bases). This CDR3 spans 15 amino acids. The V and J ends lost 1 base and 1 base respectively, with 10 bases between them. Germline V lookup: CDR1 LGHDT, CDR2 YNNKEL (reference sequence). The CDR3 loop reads CASSQGGGAQETQYF. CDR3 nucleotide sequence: TGTGCCAGCAGCCAAGGAGGGGGGGCCCAAGAGACCCAGTACTTC.

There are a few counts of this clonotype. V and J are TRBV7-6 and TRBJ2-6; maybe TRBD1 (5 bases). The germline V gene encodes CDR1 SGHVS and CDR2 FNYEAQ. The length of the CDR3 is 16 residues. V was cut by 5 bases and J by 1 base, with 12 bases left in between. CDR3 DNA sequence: TGTGCCAGCAGCCTGGCAGGGCAGTCTGGGGCCAACGTCCTGACTTTC. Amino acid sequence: CASSLAGQSGANVLTF.

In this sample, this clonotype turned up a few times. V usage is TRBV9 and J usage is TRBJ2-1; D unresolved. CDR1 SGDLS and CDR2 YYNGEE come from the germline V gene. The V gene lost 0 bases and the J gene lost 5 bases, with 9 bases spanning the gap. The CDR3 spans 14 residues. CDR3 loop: CASSVVPDNNEQFF. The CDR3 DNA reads TGTGCCAGCAGCGTAGTCCCCGATAACAATGAGCAGTTCTTC.

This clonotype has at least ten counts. The CDR3 here is CASSLYSNTEAFF. In nucleotides, the CDR3 is TGTGCCAGCAGCTTATACTCGAACACTGAAGCTTTCTTT. J is TRBJ1-1 and V is TRBV11-2; D is undetermined. Germline V CDR1 and CDR2: SGHAT, FQNNGV. The CDR3 length is 13 residues. The V end was cut by 2 bases, the J end by 1 base, with 5 bases between.

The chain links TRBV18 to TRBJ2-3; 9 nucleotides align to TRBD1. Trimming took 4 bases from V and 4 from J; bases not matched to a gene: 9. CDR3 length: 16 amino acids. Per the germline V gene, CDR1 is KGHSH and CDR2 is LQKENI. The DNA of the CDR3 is TGTGCCAGCTCACAACGCCGGGACAGGGTGGCAGATACGCAGTATTTT. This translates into CASSQRRDRVADTQYF.

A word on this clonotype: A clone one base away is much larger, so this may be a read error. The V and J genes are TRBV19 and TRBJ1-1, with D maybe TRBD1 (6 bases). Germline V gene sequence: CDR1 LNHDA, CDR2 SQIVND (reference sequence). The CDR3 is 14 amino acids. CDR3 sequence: CACSIRGGNTEAFF. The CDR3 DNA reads TGTGCCTGTAGTATCAGGGGAGGGAACACTGAAGCTTTCTTT.

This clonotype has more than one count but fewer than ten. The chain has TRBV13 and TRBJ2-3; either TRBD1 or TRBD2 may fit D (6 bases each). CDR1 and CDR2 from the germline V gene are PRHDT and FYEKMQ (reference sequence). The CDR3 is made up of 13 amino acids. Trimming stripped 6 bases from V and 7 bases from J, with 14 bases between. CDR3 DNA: TGTGCCAGCAGGGACAGCGGGTATAATACGCAGTATTTT. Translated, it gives CASRDSGYNTQYF.

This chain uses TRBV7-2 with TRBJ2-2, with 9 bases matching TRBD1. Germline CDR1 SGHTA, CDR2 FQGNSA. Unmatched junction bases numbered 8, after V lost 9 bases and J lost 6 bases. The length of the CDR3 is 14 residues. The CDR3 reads CASNRQGESGELFF. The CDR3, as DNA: TGTGCCAGTAATCGACAGGGGGAGTCCGGGGAGCTGTTTTTT.

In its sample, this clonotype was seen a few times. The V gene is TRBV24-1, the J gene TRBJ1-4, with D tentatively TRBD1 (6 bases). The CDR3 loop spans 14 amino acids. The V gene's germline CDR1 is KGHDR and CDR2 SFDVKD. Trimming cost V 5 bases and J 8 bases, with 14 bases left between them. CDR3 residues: CATSAPGTSEKLFF. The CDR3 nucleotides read TGTGCCACCAGTGCCCCTGGGACATCGGAAAAACTGTTTTTT.